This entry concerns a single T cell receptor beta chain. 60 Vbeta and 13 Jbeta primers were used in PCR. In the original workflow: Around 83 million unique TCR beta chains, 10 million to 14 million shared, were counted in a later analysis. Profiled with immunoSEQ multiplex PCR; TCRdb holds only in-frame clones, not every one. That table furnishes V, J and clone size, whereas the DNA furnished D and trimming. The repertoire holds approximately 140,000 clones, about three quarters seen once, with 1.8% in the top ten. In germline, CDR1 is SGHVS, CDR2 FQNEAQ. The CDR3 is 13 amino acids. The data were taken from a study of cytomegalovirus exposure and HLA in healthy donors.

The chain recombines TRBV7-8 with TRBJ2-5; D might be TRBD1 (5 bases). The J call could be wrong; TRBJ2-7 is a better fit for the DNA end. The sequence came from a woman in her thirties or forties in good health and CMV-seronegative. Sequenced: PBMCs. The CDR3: CASSYPPGYEQYF. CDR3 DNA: TGTGCCAGCAGCTATCCCCCAGGGTACGAGCAGTACTTC.